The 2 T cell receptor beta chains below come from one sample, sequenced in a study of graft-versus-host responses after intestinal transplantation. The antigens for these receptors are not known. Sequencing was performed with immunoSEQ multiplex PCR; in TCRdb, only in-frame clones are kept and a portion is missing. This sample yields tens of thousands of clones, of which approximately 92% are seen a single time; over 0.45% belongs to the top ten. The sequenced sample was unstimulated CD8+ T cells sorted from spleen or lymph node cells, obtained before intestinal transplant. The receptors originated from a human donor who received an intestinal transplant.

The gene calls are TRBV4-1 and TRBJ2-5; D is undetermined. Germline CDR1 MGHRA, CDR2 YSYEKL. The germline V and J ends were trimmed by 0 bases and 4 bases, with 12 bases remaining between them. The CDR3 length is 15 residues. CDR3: CASSQDPSRGETQYF. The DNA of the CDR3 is TGCGCCAGCAGCCAAGATCCCTCAAGAGGAGAGACCCAGTACTTC.

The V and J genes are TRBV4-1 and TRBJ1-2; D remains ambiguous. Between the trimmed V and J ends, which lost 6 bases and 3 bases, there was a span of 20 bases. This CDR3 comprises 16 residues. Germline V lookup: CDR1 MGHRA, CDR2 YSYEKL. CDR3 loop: CASRGTGISGDYGYTF. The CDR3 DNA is TGCGCCAGCAGGGGTACCGGGATATCGGGAGACTATGGCTACACCTTC.